The 25 T cell receptor beta chains below all came from one sample that was sequenced in a study of OX40 agonist ivuxolimab in advanced cancers. Produced via immunoSEQ multiplex PCR; TCRdb's table is partial and in-frame only. The table records about 50,000 clones, roughly 86% of them present only once. The starting material was CD4+ or CD8+ T cells sorted from blood, obtained in a trial of the OX40 agonist ivuxolimab. The receptors shown here come from an adult with an advanced solid tumor such as melanoma, head and neck, liver or kidney cancer.

The CDR3 DNA is TGTGCCAGCAGCCCGTCTAGCGGGAGGGTTCAAGAGACCCAGTACTTC. Translated, it gives CASSPSSGRVQETQYF. The genes are TRBV7-2 and TRBJ2-5; the match to TRBD2 covers 12 bases. Germline CDR1 and CDR2: SGHTA and FQGNSA. The junction had 6 bases not matched to a gene; V was cut back by 5 bases and J by 2 bases. There are 16 residues in the CDR3. Together with reference TRBV7-2 and TRBJ2-5, the CDR3 gives the full variable domain: GAGVSQSPSNKVTEKGKDVELRCDPISGHTALYWYRQSLGQGLEFLIYFQGNSAPDKSGLPSDRFSAERTGGSVSTLTIQRTQQEDSAVYLCASSPSSGRVQETQYFGPGTRLLVL.

This chain joins TRBV19 and TRBJ1-1, with unresolved D. CDR1 and CDR2 (germline): LNHDA, SQIVND (reference sequence). This CDR3 spans 14 amino acids. V lost 6 bases to trimming and J lost 1 base, with 12 bases between them. The CDR3 sequence: CASRSDGKNTEAFF. The DNA of the CDR3 is TGTGCCAGTAGATCGGACGGCAAGAACACTGAAGCTTTCTTT.

The V call is TRBV5-5, the J call TRBJ2-5; 10 positions match TRBD2. Unmatched junction bases numbered 4, after V lost 0 bases and J lost 5 bases. The CDR3 is 15 residues long. Per germline, CDR1 SGHKS and CDR2 YYEKEE (reference sequence). CDR3 sequence: CASSLEGLARETQYF. The CDR3 DNA is TGTGCCAGCAGCTTGGAGGGACTAGCGAGGGAGACCCAGTACTTC.

DNA for the CDR3: TGCGCCAGCAACCAGCCTCCGGGACAGGGATACTCTGGGGCCAACGTCCTGACTTTC. Translating it yields CASNQPPGQGYSGANVLTF. J is TRBJ2-6 and V is TRBV5-1, with 9 bases that match TRBD1. The CDR3 sequence is 19 residues long. Germline-derived CDR1 and CDR2 are SGHRS and YFSETQ. Trimming removed 6 bases from V and 0 bases from J; junction bases left unmatched: 13. The whole variable domain, filled in from reference TRBV5-1 and TRBJ2-6, reads KAGVTQTPRYLIKTRGQQVTLSCSPISGHRSVSWYQQTPGQGLQFLFEYFSETQRNKGNFPGRFSGRQFSNSRSEMNVSTLELGDSALYLCASNQPPGQGYSGANVLTFGAGSRLTVL.

The count of this clone is one. The gene calls are TRBV7-9 and TRBJ1-4; tentative D call: TRBD1 (5 bases). CDR3 length: 15 residues. CDR1 and CDR2 from the germline V gene are SEHNR and FQNEAQ (reference sequence). The V gene lost 6 bases and the J gene lost 4 bases, with 15 bases spanning the gap. The CDR3 region has the DNA TGTGCCAGCAGAGCCGACAGAGATCTTAATGAAAAACTGTTTTTT. Amino acid sequence: CASRADRDLNEKLFF. The full variable domain, completed using reference TRBV7-9 and TRBJ1-4, is DTGVSQNPRHKITKRGQNVTFRCDPISEHNRLYWYRQTLGQGPEFLTYFQNEAQLEKSRLLSDRFSAERPKGSFSTLEIQRTEQGDSAMYLCASRADRDLNEKLFFGSGTQLSVL.

The chain employs TRBV7-2 and TRBJ2-7; D is unresolved. This CDR3 is 14 amino acids long. Germline V CDR1 and CDR2: SGHTA, FQGNSA. V was clipped by 0 bases and J by 2 bases, with 8 bases between them. CDR3 loop: CASSLAMGTYEQYF. Here the CDR3 DNA reads TGTGCCAGCAGCTTAGCAATGGGAACCTACGAGCAGTACTTC.

The V call is TRBV2, the J call TRBJ2-7; a weak D match, TRBD1 (7 bases). The germline V and J ends were trimmed by 6 bases and 6 bases, with 15 bases remaining between them. The CDR3 consists of 13 residues. Germline assignment: CDR1 SNHLY and CDR2 FYNNEI. CDR3 sequence (DNA): TGTGCCAGCAGGAGCAGGGGGGCGGCCGAGCAGTACTTC. Its protein is CASRSRGAAEQYF. The full variable domain, rest sourced from reference TRBV2 and TRBJ2-7, is EPEVTQTPSHQVTQMGQEVILRCVPISNHLYFYWYRQILGQKVEFLVSFYNNEISEKSEIFDDQFSVERPDGSNFTLKIRSTKLEDSAMYFCASRSRGAAEQYFGPGTRLTVT.

The CDR3 region is CASRILAGACNEQFF. The DNA of the CDR3 is TGCGCCAGCAGGATACTAGCGGGAGCCTGCAATGAGCAGTTCTTC. The chain employs TRBV10-1 and TRBJ2-1; 11 bases align to TRBD2. With 6 bases clipped from V and 6 bases from J, the junction kept 7 bases outside the gene matches. The CDR3 has 15 amino acids. Germline V CDR1 and CDR2: WNHNN, SYGVQD (reference sequence).

The chain joins TRBV7-8 to TRBJ1-5; D uncertain. The CDR3 sequence is 14 residues long. Germline V gene sequence: CDR1 SGHVS, CDR2 FQNEAQ. Trimming removed 5 bases at V and 3 bases at J, with 11 bases between. Here the CDR3 reads CASSHAGNNQPQHF. As DNA, the CDR3 is TGTGCCAGCAGCCATGCTGGGAACAATCAGCCCCAGCATTTT.

The chain couples TRBV5-1 to TRBJ1-2, with 7 bases matching TRBD1. Germline assignment: CDR1 SGHRS and CDR2 YFSETQ. Trimming removed 4 bases from V and 2 bases from J; junction bases left unmatched: 17. The CDR3 spans 18 residues. In nucleotides, the CDR3 is TGCGCCAGCAGCCCGCAATCGAGACAGGGAGAAAAGAACTATGGCTACACCTTC. Its translation is CASSPQSRQGEKNYGYTF.

With respect to this clone: At one end the junction does not follow the germline gene, possibly because of a read error. The rearrangement joins TRBV19 to TRBJ2-1; 8 positions agree with TRBD2. This CDR3 is built from 14 residues. CDR1 and CDR2 from the germline V gene are LNHDA and SQIVND (reference sequence). CDR3 sequence: CASSRELAEPREVF. The CDR3 nucleotides read TGTGCCAGTAGTCGCGAACTAGCGGAACCTCGAGAAGTCTTC.

The gene calls are TRBV11-2 and TRBJ2-7; D uncertain. Germline V CDR1 and CDR2: SGHAT, FQNNGV. The V and J ends lost 0 bases and 2 bases respectively, with 2 bases between them. The CDR3 is 12 amino acids. This chain's CDR3 is CASSLDTYEQYF. CDR3 sequence (DNA): TGTGCCAGCAGCTTAGACACCTACGAGCAGTACTTC.

V usage is TRBV2 and J usage is TRBJ1-5, with D possibly matching TRBD1 (5 bases). The V end lost 2 bases, the J end lost 3 bases, and 14 bases lay between the germline ends. This CDR3 has 16 residues. Germline V gives CDR1 SNHLY, CDR2 FYNNEI. The CDR3 DNA sequence: TGTGCCAGCAGTGAATTCTCCGGGACTTACAATCAGCCCCAGCATTTT. Translated: CASSEFSGTYNQPQHF.

The chain links TRBV5-4 to TRBJ2-1; 7 bases map to TRBD2. Germline V gene sequence: CDR1 SGHNT, CDR2 YYREEE (reference sequence). V shed 0 bases and J 6 bases; nucleotides not matched to a gene: 9. The CDR3 runs to 16 residues. This chain's CDR3 is CASSLGLARDANEQFF. DNA of the CDR3: TGTGCCAGCAGCTTGGGACTAGCCCGAGACGCCAATGAGCAGTTCTTC.

This chain links TRBV7-7 with TRBJ2-7, with TRBD1 matching over 7 bases. Germline CDR1 is SSHAT and CDR2 is FNYEAQ (reference sequence). After removal of 2 bases from V and 5 bases from J, the junction contained 3 bases not matched to a gene. This CDR3 region has 13 residues. For the CDR3, the DNA is TGTGCCAGCAGCTTATTTCAGGGGGACGAGCAGTACTTC. Protein sequence: CASSLFQGDEQYF.

This sequence joins TRBV12-5 and TRBJ2-7; 13 bases agree with TRBD2. CDR3 length equals 14 residues. Germline CDR1 reads LGHNT; CDR2 reads FRNRAP. The V and J ends lost 5 bases and 5 bases, in that order; junction bases with no gene match: 3. The CDR3 coding sequence is TGTGCTAGTGGTGAGGGACTAGCGGGAAACGAGCAGTACTTC. It yields the protein CASGEGLAGNEQYF.

This clone was found once. This chain uses TRBV5-1 with TRBJ1-6; TRBD1 matches at 8 bases. This CDR3 has 15 residues. Germline V CDR1 and CDR2: SGHRS, YFSETQ. V lost 2 bases to trimming and J lost 3 bases; unmatched junction nucleotides: 1. DNA for the CDR3: TGCGCCAGCAGCTTAACAGGGGGCTATAATTCACCCCTCCACTTT. It specifies CASSLTGGYNSPLHF. The full variable domain, its missing parts supplied by reference TRBV5-1 and TRBJ1-6, is KAGVTQTPRYLIKTRGQQVTLSCSPISGHRSVSWYQQTPGQGLQFLFEYFSETQRNKGNFPGRFSGRQFSNSRSEMNVSTLELGDSALYLCASSLTGGYNSPLHFGNGTRLTVT.

This clone has a single count. The rearrangement joins TRBV5-4 to TRBJ1-1, with D maybe TRBD1 (6 bases). The CDR3 runs to 15 residues. Germline CDR1 is SGHNT and CDR2 is YYREEE (reference sequence). Trimming took off 0 bases at V and 2 bases at J, with 11 bases between the two ends. CDR3 amino acids: CASSLELQGNTEAFF. CDR3 coding DNA: TGTGCCAGCAGCTTGGAGTTACAGGGAAACACTGAAGCTTTCTTT.

This chain connects TRBV6-5 to TRBJ2-7; D might be TRBD1 (5 bases). The CDR3 covers 15 residues. The V end was cut by 0 bases, the J end by 1 base, with 10 bases between. CDR1 and CDR2 from the germline V gene are MNHEY and SVGAGI. The CDR3 DNA reads TGTGCCAGCAGTTACTCGTATAGGGGATCCTACGAGCAGTACTTC. Translated: CASSYSYRGSYEQYF.

The chain employs TRBV27 and TRBJ1-1, with 8 nucleotides matching TRBD1. After removal of 2 bases from V and 4 bases from J, the junction contained 9 bases not matched to a gene. The CDR3 sequence is 16 residues long. CDR1 is MNHEY, CDR2 SMNVEV, per germline (reference sequence). CDR3 residues: CASSLAPGGSITEAFF. In nucleotides, the CDR3 is TGTGCCAGCAGTTTAGCCCCAGGGGGCTCGATCACTGAAGCTTTCTTT.

This clone turned up a few times. The genes are TRBV9 and TRBJ2-5; D unresolved. This CDR3 has 13 amino acids. V lost 3 bases and J lost 1, with 7 bases in between. CDR1 is SGDLS and CDR2 is YYNGEE in the germline V gene. The CDR3 DNA follows: TGTGCCAGCAGCGGGATAGCCCAAGAGACCCAGTACTTC. This codes for CASSGIAQETQYF.

The chain combines TRBV4-1 with TRBJ1-4; 8 bases are shared with TRBD1. Germline CDR1 is MGHRA and CDR2 is YSYEKL. Germline trimming cut 1 base from V and 8 bases from J; bases unmatched to any gene: 9. The length of the CDR3 is 16 residues. Here the CDR3 DNA reads TGCGCCAGCAGCCAAGTGGACAGGGCCGGGGGGGAAAAACTGTTTTTT. It encodes CASSQVDRAGGEKLFF.

This clone occurred once. V gene TRBV14 combines with J gene TRBJ2-1; TRBD2 matches 7 bases. V was pared by 4 bases and J by 3 bases, with 9 bases of the junction left unmatched. In germline, CDR1 is SGHDN, CDR2 FVKESK. The CDR3 contains 16 residues. CDR3 sequence reads: CASSLRGGDYYNEQFF. CDR3 in DNA: TGTGCCAGCAGCCTTCGGGGCGGGGACTACTACAATGAGCAGTTCTTC.

This clone has only one observation. This sequence joins TRBV6-6 and TRBJ1-5; 7 positions agree with TRBD1. CDR1 MNHNY and CDR2 SVGAGI come from the germline V gene (reference sequence). This CDR3 spans 14 amino acids. After removal of 4 bases from V and 7 bases from J, the junction contained 7 bases not matched to a gene. This CDR3 reads CASSSGQARQPQHF. The CDR3 coding sequence is TGTGCCAGCAGTTCCGGACAGGCCCGCCAGCCCCAGCATTTT.

The chain joins TRBV10-1 to TRBJ2-7; D unclear. This CDR3 contains 14 residues. Germline V gene lookup returns CDR1 WNHNN and CDR2 SYGVQD (reference sequence). V lost 0 bases and J 7 bases, leaving 13 bases between the germline ends. The CDR3 protein is CASSESRLRSEQYF. The CDR3 DNA reads TGCGCCAGCAGTGAGTCGAGGTTGAGGAGTGAGCAGTACTTC.